This TCR beta chain stems from a study of cytomegalovirus exposure and HLA in healthy donors. The CDR3 is made up of 12 amino acids. Germline trimming cut 3 bases from V and 13 bases from J; bases unmatched to any gene: 3. The germline CDR1 and CDR2 sequences are SGDLS and YYNGEE. Use of 60 Vbeta and 13 Jbeta primers characterized the PCR. The protocol was immunoSEQ multiplex PCR, while the TCRdb copy is restricted to in-frame clones and leaves out a portion. This sample carries 110,000 to 150,000 clones, 70% of them seen once, and the ten largest clones take roughly 2%. This TCR derives from a woman aged 55-69 years in good health and CMV-seropositive. This sequence joins TRBV9 and TRBJ1-4; 10 bases are shared with TRBD1. Sequencing used PBMCs. The CDR3 loop is CASSGRTGGLFF. The CDR3 DNA follows: TGTGCCAGCAGCGGACGGACAGGGGGACTGTTTTTT.